These 25 T cell receptor beta chains share one sample of origin, sequenced in a study of blood T cell repertoires in COVID-19. The method was immunoSEQ multiplex PCR; TCRdb's version includes in-frame clones alone and lacks a portion of them. The sample lists tens of thousands of clones, about 87% occurring once. Material: peripheral blood. The receptors stem from a human donor in a cohort sampled during active COVID-19.

The chain links TRBV5-5 to TRBJ2-7, with 7 nucleotides matching TRBD2. With 1 base clipped from V and 3 bases from J, the junction kept 4 bases outside the gene matches. Germline assignment: CDR1 SGHKS and CDR2 YYEKEE (reference sequence). This CDR3 contains 14 residues. The CDR3 region is CASSLLAANYEQYF. Here the CDR3 DNA reads TGTGCCAGCAGCTTGCTAGCGGCTAACTACGAGCAGTACTTC.

The rearrangement links TRBV6-4 to TRBJ1-4; D might be TRBD1 (5 bases). In germline, CDR1 is MRHNA, CDR2 SNTAGT. This CDR3 is 11 amino acids long. Trimming took off 10 bases at V and 8 bases at J, with 11 bases between the two ends. CDR3 nucleotide sequence: TGTGCCAAAAGACAGAGCGAAAAACTGTTTTTT. As protein: CAKRQSEKLFF.

The chain is built from TRBV6-5 and TRBJ2-1, with D unclear. V was cut by 6 bases and J by 8 bases, with 8 bases left in between. The CDR3 is made up of 11 amino acids. Germline values: CDR1 MNHEY, CDR2 SVGAGI. The DNA for the CDR3 is TGTGCCAGCAGCCGGAGAGATGAGCAGTTCTTC. It codes for CASSRRDEQFF.

The chain employs TRBV7-9 and TRBJ2-4, with a possible D match to TRBD1 (7 bases). CDR3 size: 14 residues. Trimming cost V 7 bases and J 8 bases, with 18 bases left between them. Germline assignment: CDR1 SEHNR and CDR2 FQNEAQ (reference sequence). CDR3 in DNA: TGTGCCAGCACCCTCCAGGGGGGAGACGACATTCAGTACTTC. Its protein product is CASTLQGGDDIQYF.

The chain is built from TRBV28 and TRBJ1-5, with 7 bases fitting TRBD1. The junction had 13 bases not matched to a gene; V was cut back by 4 bases and J by 7 bases. CDR1 MDHEN and CDR2 SYDVKM come from the germline V gene. The length of the CDR3 is 16 residues. The CDR3 loop is CASSSPNTGARQPQHF. The CDR3 DNA follows: TGTGCCAGCAGTTCCCCTAATACAGGGGCCCGGCAGCCCCAGCATTTT.

The chain uses TRBV7-8 and TRBJ2-7; D not certain. This CDR3 contains 13 residues. Germline-derived CDR1 and CDR2 are SGHVS and FQNEAQ. V gave up 0 bases and J gave up 7 bases, with 10 bases separating them. The CDR3 spells CASSLARVREQYF. CDR3 sequence (DNA): TGTGCCAGCAGCTTAGCGCGTGTAAGAGAGCAGTACTTC.

The chain links TRBV4-3 to TRBJ2-1; D may be TRBD2 (6 bases). There are 15 residues in the CDR3. Germline V gene lookup returns CDR1 LGHNA and CDR2 YSLEER. V lost 0 bases to trimming and J lost 5 bases, with 11 bases between them. The CDR3 DNA reads TGCGCCAGCAGCCAAGAAGGGACTCCTAACAATGAGCAGTTCTTC. Protein: CASSQEGTPNNEQFF.

The CDR3 spells CASSFDRGGEQFF. CDR3 DNA sequence: TGCGCCAGCAGCTTTGACAGGGGCGGTGAGCAGTTCTTC. The rearrangement uses TRBV5-1 and TRBJ2-1; 8 bases fit TRBD1. The ends lost 2 bases at V and 9 bases at J; junction bases unmatched: 4. Per germline, CDR1 SGHRS and CDR2 YFSETQ. The CDR3 totals 13 residues.

The count of this clone is one. The gene calls are TRBV5-4 and TRBJ2-1; 11 nucleotides line up with TRBD2. Trimming at V came to 0 bases and at J to 2 bases, leaving 4 bases not matched to a gene. The CDR3 is 17 residues long. Germline loops: CDR1 SGHNT, CDR2 YYREEE (reference sequence). CDR3 nucleotide sequence: TGTGCCAGCAGCTTGGCACCGACTAGCGGGACCTACAATGAGCAGTTCTTC. Translation: CASSLAPTSGTYNEQFF.

The chain joins TRBV25-1 to TRBJ1-6, with D possibly matching TRBD1 (6 bases). The CDR3 is 14 amino acids. Deletions cut 8 bases from V and 8 bases from J, with 16 bases between. CDR1 MGHDK and CDR2 SYGVNS come from the germline V gene. The CDR3 is CASSHTGFDSPLHF. DNA of the CDR3: TGTGCCAGCTCCCATACAGGGTTTGATTCACCCCTCCACTTT.

The chain links TRBV5-1 to TRBJ2-5, with 13 bases aligning to TRBD2. The CDR3 runs 15 residues. Germline-derived CDR1 and CDR2 are SGHRS and YFSETQ. Germline trimming cut 4 bases from V and 4 bases from J; bases unmatched to any gene: 4. CDR3 nucleotide sequence: TGCGCCAGCAGCCAGGGACTAGCGGGATTAGAGACCCAGTACTTC. This encodes CASSQGLAGLETQYF.

This rearrangement joins TRBV28 to TRBJ2-7; 10 bases line up with TRBD2. The germline V gene has CDR1 MDHEN and CDR2 SYDVKM. The CDR3 has 18 residues. V dropped 8 bases and J dropped 0; count of bases not matched to a gene: 16. The CDR3 loop reads CASPPRGLAGDSSYEQYF. The CDR3 DNA sequence: TGTGCCAGCCCGCCAAGGGGGCTAGCGGGAGATAGCTCCTACGAGCAGTACTTC.

The chain links TRBV6-2 or TRBV6-3 to TRBJ2-7; perhaps TRBD1 as D (6 bases). This CDR3 is built from 14 residues. CDR1 is MNHEY, CDR2 SVGEGT, per germline. V shed 5 bases and J shed 5 bases, with 16 bases lying between them. CDR3 DNA sequence: TGTGCCAGCAGTAGGGGGAGTGTCGTCGACGAGCAGTACTTC. Protein: CASSRGSVVDEQYF.

This clone was seen a handful of times. The chain has TRBV29-1 and TRBJ2-1, with 7 bases fitting TRBD1. Germline CDR1 and CDR2: SQVTM and ANQGSEA. The CDR3 is made up of 12 amino acids. CDR3 coding DNA: TGCAGTACCACAGGGGATGGCAATGAGCAGTTCTTC. Its protein is CSTTGDGNEQFF.

The chain recombines TRBV7-3 with TRBJ2-5; 10 bases align to TRBD1. Germline-derived CDR1 and CDR2 are SGHTA and FQGTGA. The CDR3 has 15 amino acids. Unmatched junction bases numbered 4, after V lost 4 bases and J lost 2 bases. CDR3 coding DNA: TGTGCCAGCAGCTCGGGACAGGGGCGACAAGAGACCCAGTACTTC. It translates to CASSSGQGRQETQYF.

The chain combines TRBV24-1 with TRBJ2-7; D gene uncertain. V shed 0 bases and J shed 6 bases, with 8 bases lying between them. Germline assignment: CDR1 KGHDR and CDR2 SFDVKD. The CDR3 covers 13 residues. Here the CDR3 DNA reads TGTGCCACCAGTGATTTGCGGAGCACCGAGCAGTACTTC. It encodes CATSDLRSTEQYF.

J is TRBJ2-1 and V is TRBV28, with 16 bases that match TRBD2. V dropped 6 bases and J dropped 6; count of bases not matched to a gene: 11. CDR1 and CDR2 (germline): MDHEN, SYDVKM. The CDR3 is 18 residues long. The CDR3 bases are TGTGCCAGCAGCACTCTCAGGGGACTAGCGGGAGGGCTCAATGAGCAGTTCTTC. Its translation: CASSTLRGLAGGLNEQFF.

This chain links TRBV15 with TRBJ2-3; maybe TRBD2 (6 bases). Germline CDR1 and CDR2: LNHNV and YYDKDF (reference sequence). V was clipped by 3 bases and J by 3 bases, with 10 bases between them. CDR3 size: 14 residues. The CDR3 bases are TGTGCCACCAGCAGGTTTCGGGGGACAGATACGCAGTATTTT. It translates to CATSRFRGTDTQYF.

Here the CDR3 reads CASSSGTGNEQYF. The CDR3 DNA sequence: TGTGCCAGCAGTTCGGGGACAGGGAACGAGCAGTACTTC. J is TRBJ2-7 and V is TRBV5-4, with 9 bases that match TRBD1. From germline, CDR1 is SGHNT and CDR2 YYREEE (reference sequence). Losses at the gene ends were 5 bases for V and 5 bases for J; bases not matched to a gene: 5. CDR3 length: 13 residues. Using reference TRBV5-4 and TRBJ2-7 for the parts outside the CDR3, the full variable domain is ETGVTQSPTHLIKTRGQQVTLRCSSQSGHNTVSWYQQALGQGPQFIFQYYREEENGRGNFPPRFSGLQFPNYSSELNVNALELDDSALYLCASSSGTGNEQYFGPGTRLTVT.

The rearrangement links TRBV27 to TRBJ2-1; 13 nucleotides line up with TRBD2. The trim removed 2 bases at V and 14 bases at J, leaving 6 bases unmatched. There are 14 residues in the CDR3. Germline V lookup: CDR1 MNHEY, CDR2 SMNVEV (reference sequence). CDR3 protein: CASSLETSGRAKFF. CDR3 bases: TGTGCCAGCAGTTTAGAAACTAGCGGGAGGGCCAAGTTCTTC.

The V and J genes are TRBV29-1 and TRBJ2-1; 9 nucleotides align to TRBD2. Germline CDR1 reads SQVTM; CDR2 reads ANQGSEA. The V segment lost 5 bases and the J segment 8 bases; nucleotides outside the gene matches: 4. The CDR3 spans 12 residues. CDR3 protein: CSVPSGNYEQFF. DNA for the CDR3: TGCAGCGTTCCTAGCGGGAACTATGAGCAGTTCTTC.

The V and J genes are TRBV21-1 and TRBJ2-7; whether TRBD1, the table's D call, matches the DNA was not checked. TRBV21-1 is a pseudogene locus. There are 15 residues in the CDR3. Here the CDR3 DNA reads TGTGCCAGCAGCAAAGTTCCCGGACAGGGAAACGAGCAGTACTTC. It translates to CASSKVPGQGNEQYF.

This clone came up a few times. The chain has TRBV2 and TRBJ1-5; D is perhaps TRBD1 (6 bases). This CDR3 comprises 14 residues. Germline V gene lookup returns CDR1 SNHLY and CDR2 FYNNEI. V lost 7 bases to trimming and J lost 6 bases, with 16 bases between them. The CDR3 DNA reads TGTGCCAGCACCAGAGGGGGAGGGCGTCAGCCCCAGCATTTT. This codes for CASTRGGGRQPQHF.

The chain joins TRBV28 to TRBJ2-2; 9 positions match TRBD1. The V segment lost 3 bases and the J segment 5 bases; nucleotides outside the gene matches: 7. The germline gives CDR1 MDHEN, CDR2 SYDVKM. The CDR3 length is 16 residues. The CDR3 DNA reads as TGTGCCAGCAGTTTGGCCGGGACAGGGCAAACCGGGGAGCTGTTTTTT. Encoded protein: CASSLAGTGQTGELFF.

This clone has a handful of counts. The J gene is TRBJ2-1, the V gene TRBV28; a possible D gene is TRBD1 (6 bases). Per germline, CDR1 MDHEN and CDR2 SYDVKM. V lost 3 bases and J 8 bases, leaving 11 bases between the germline ends. CDR3 length: 13 residues. This chain's CDR3 is CASSFPGAHEQFF. The DNA of the CDR3 is TGTGCCAGCAGTTTTCCAGGGGCCCATGAGCAGTTCTTC.